This is a list of T cell receptor beta chains from one sample in a study of long-term antiretroviral therapy in people with HIV. The repertoire was sequenced with immunoSEQ multiplex PCR; TCRdb's copy has only in-frame clones and lacks some. The sample yields roughly 24,000 clones, about 82% seen once. Material: unsorted PBMCs, obtained 1.6 years after starting antiretroviral therapy. These receptors originate from a man aged 35-49 years with HIV. CDR3s include the opening cysteine and the closing phenylalanine or tryptophan. A D gene is named only where the DNA matches it firmly. Clone size is shown for a subset of rows, as once, few, many or a class of expanded clone.

D: .
J: TRBJ2-1
size: .
V: TRBV7-2
DNA: TGTGCCAGCAGCCCAATGACGGGGGAGAGGTACAATGAGCAGTTCTTC
CDR3: CASSPMTGERYNEQFF

D: .
J: TRBJ2-5
size: .
V: TRBV6-1
DNA: TGTGCCAGCAGTGAAGTAACAGGGCGGGAGACCCAGTACTTC
CDR3: CASSEVTGRETQYF

D: TRBD1
J: TRBJ1-2
size: .
V: TRBV4-1
DNA: TGCGCCAGCAGCCCGGGACAGGGGTATGGCTACACCTTC
CDR3: CASSPGQGYGYTF

D: .
J: TRBJ1-1
size: .
V: TRBV6-1
DNA: TGTGCCAGCATCCCCCCCGGACACGAGAACACTGAAGCTTTCTTT
CDR3: CASIPPGHENTEAFF

D: .
J: TRBJ1-1
size: .
V: TRBV18
DNA: TGTGCCAGCTCACCCCAAAAGCTTCCCAGGGATAGAACTGAAGCTTTCTTT
CDR3: CASSPQKLPRDRTEAFF

D: .
J: TRBJ1-5
size: .
V: TRBV19
DNA: TGTGCCAGTAAGTGGCAGGAAAGGAGCAATCAGCCCCAGCATTTT
CDR3: CASKWQERSNQPQHF

D: TRBD2
J: TRBJ2-3
size: .
V: TRBV27
DNA: TGTGCCAGCAGTCAAGCGGGAGTGGCAGATACGCAGTATTTT
CDR3: CASSQAGVADTQYF

D: .
J: TRBJ2-5
size: .
V: TRBV5-1
DNA: TGCGCCAGCAGCTCCTCACAGTCCCACGGGGAGACCCAGTACTTC
CDR3: CASSSSQSHGETQYF

D: .
J: TRBJ2-5
size: .
V: TRBV19
DNA: TGTGCCAGTAGTCCTTCGGAGGGAGTGGGGACCCAGTACTTC
CDR3: CASSPSEGVGTQYF

D: .
J: TRBJ2-2
size: .
V: TRBV15
DNA: TGTGCCACCAGCAGGACCGGGGGAGGCACCGGGGAGCTGTTTTTT
CDR3: CATSRTGGGTGELFF

D: .
J: TRBJ2-7
size: .
V: TRBV5-6
DNA: TGTGCCAGCCAGCAGGGCAGGGGAACCTACGAGCAGTACTTC
CDR3: CASQQGRGTYEQYF

D: TRBD2
J: TRBJ2-3
size: .
V: TRBV10-1
DNA: TGCGCCAGCGGGGGACTAGCGGATAGCACAGATACGCAGTATTTT
CDR3: CASGGLADSTDTQYF

D: .
J: TRBJ2-6
size: .
V: TRBV9
DNA: TGTGCCAGCAGCGTAACCCCCGACCTGGGGGGGGCCAACGTCCTGACTTTC
CDR3: CASSVTPDLGGANVLTF

D: .
J: TRBJ2-7
size: .
V: TRBV4-2
DNA: TGTGCCAGCAGCCAAGAGAGGGCCGAGCAGTACTTC
CDR3: CASSQERAEQYF

D: TRBD1
J: TRBJ1-5
size: few
V: TRBV10-3
DNA: TGTGCCATAGCGACAGGGGCCAATCAGCCCCAGCATTTT
CDR3: CAIATGANQPQHF

D: .
J: TRBJ1-6
size: .
V: TRBV7-2
DNA: TGTGCCAGCAGCCGCGACGGATATAATTCACCCCTCCACTTT
CDR3: CASSRDGYNSPLHF

D: TRBD2
J: TRBJ2-1
size: .
V: TRBV14
DNA: TGTGCCAGCAGCCCCCCGGGACTAGCGTCCCATGAGCAGTTCTTC
CDR3: CASSPPGLASHEQFF

D: TRBD1
J: TRBJ1-1
size: .
V: TRBV5-6
DNA: TGTGCCAGCAGCTTGTACAGGGGTGGTTCGCAACCAAAAAACACTGAAGCTTTCTTT
CDR3: CASSLYRGGSQPKNTEAFF

D: TRBD1
J: TRBJ2-3
size: .
V: TRBV27
DNA: TGTGCCAGCAGTCCCGGGACAGGGGCTGGAGATACGCAGTATTTT
CDR3: CASSPGTGAGDTQYF

D: TRBD2
J: TRBJ2-2
size: .
V: TRBV30
DNA: TGTGCCTGGATGGGAGACGGGAGGCGGACCGGGGAGCTGTTTTTT
CDR3: CAWMGDGRRTGELFF

D: TRBD2
J: TRBJ2-3
size: .
V: TRBV6-4
DNA: TGTGCCAGCAGTGACTCCCAGCGGGAGGCTCCTAGCACAGATACGCAGTATTTT
CDR3: CASSDSQREAPSTDTQYF

D: TRBD1
J: TRBJ1-6
size: once
V: TRBV18
DNA: TGTGCCAGCTCCCTCGACAGGGTGGATTCACCCCTCCACTTT
CDR3: CASSLDRVDSPLHF

D: .
J: TRBJ2-7
size: .
V: TRBV7-6
DNA: TGTGCCAGCAGCCTCGCGGCGGGGCAACGTCCCTACGAGCAGTACTTC
CDR3: CASSLAAGQRPYEQYF

D: .
J: TRBJ1-5
size: .
V: TRBV5-8
DNA: TGTGCCAGCAGCTATCGAATTATGGGCAATCAGCCCCAGCATTTT
CDR3: CASSYRIMGNQPQHF

D: .
J: TRBJ2-7
size: .
V: TRBV19
DNA: TGTGCCAGTAGTAGGGCAGGTCACGACTCCTACGAGCAGTACTTC
CDR3: CASSRAGHDSYEQYF

D: .
J: TRBJ2-2
size: .
V: TRBV25-1
DNA: TGTGCCAGCAGGACGGGGGCCATCGGGAACACCGGGGAGCTGTTTTTT
CDR3: CASRTGAIGNTGELFF

D: TRBD2
J: TRBJ2-7
size: .
V: TRBV29-1
DNA: TGCAGCGTTATAGCGGGGGGGGGCTACGAGCAGTACTTC
CDR3: CSVIAGGGYEQYF

D: .
J: TRBJ2-3
size: .
V: TRBV29-1
DNA: TGCAGCGTTGTGTGGACTGTAGATACGCAGTATTTT
CDR3: CSVVWTVDTQYF

D: .
J: TRBJ1-2
size: .
V: TRBV7-9
DNA: TGTGCCAGCAGCTTAGTAGGCAGTCTGCACGATGGCTACACCTTC
CDR3: CASSLVGSLHDGYTF

D: TRBD2
J: TRBJ2-7
size: .
V: TRBV7-2
DNA: TGTGCCAGCAGTCTACGTACCCCGGGACTAGCGGGAGGGACCAACGAGCAGTACTTC
CDR3: CASSLRTPGLAGGTNEQYF

D: .
J: TRBJ2-3
size: .
V: TRBV6-5
DNA: TGTGCCGCAGGGGCGGCAAACACAGATACGCAGTATTTT
CDR3: CAAGAANTDTQYF

D: TRBD2
J: TRBJ2-7
size: .
V: TRBV9
DNA: TGTGCCAGCAGCGCCCCTGCGAGCGGGAGTTTCTACGAGCAGTACTTC
CDR3: CASSAPASGSFYEQYF

D: TRBD1
J: TRBJ2-1
size: .
V: TRBV27
DNA: TGTGCCAGCAGGCAGGGGGCCGAAAGCTCCTACAATGAGCAGTTCTTC
CDR3: CASRQGAESSYNEQFF

D: .
J: TRBJ2-7
size: .
V: TRBV6-1
DNA: TGTGCCAGCAGTGAAGACAGCCTACCTACCTACGAGCAGTACTTC
CDR3: CASSEDSLPTYEQYF

D: .
J: TRBJ1-4
size: once
V: TRBV4-1
DNA: TGCGCCAGCAGGATAACCGAGGGGGATCCTAATGAAAAACTGTTTTTT
CDR3: CASRITEGDPNEKLFF

D: TRBD1
J: TRBJ2-2
size: .
V: TRBV23-1
DNA: TGCGCCAGCAGTCAATGGGTAAAGGGGGCCCCCGGGGAGCTGTTTTTT
CDR3: CASSQWVKGAPGELFF

D: TRBD1
J: TRBJ1-1
size: .
V: TRBV2
DNA: TGTGCCAGCGGGACAGACATGAACACTGAAGCTTTCTTT
CDR3: CASGTDMNTEAFF

D: .
J: TRBJ1-3
size: few
V: TRBV7-9
DNA: TGTGCCAGCAGCCCAATTAGATCTGGAAACACCATATATTTT
CDR3: CASSPIRSGNTIYF

D: .
J: TRBJ2-3
size: .
V: TRBV5-1
DNA: TGCGCCAGCAGCCCTTCGGGGCCCGAGGGCACAGATACGCAGTATTTT
CDR3: CASSPSGPEGTDTQYF

D: .
J: TRBJ1-1
size: .
V: TRBV7-8
DNA: TGTGCCAGCAGCTTAGTTTGGACAAGGAACACTGAAGCTTTCTTT
CDR3: CASSLVWTRNTEAFF

D: .
J: TRBJ2-3
size: .
V: TRBV11-3
DNA: TGTGCCAGCAGCTCTGATCGATACACAGATACGCAGTATTTT
CDR3: CASSSDRYTDTQYF

D: .
J: TRBJ1-4
size: .
V: TRBV7-6
DNA: TGTGCCAGCAGCTTAGCTGGGGATGGGGAAAAACTGTTTTTT
CDR3: CASSLAGDGEKLFF

D: TRBD1
J: TRBJ2-7
size: .
V: TRBV2
DNA: TGTGCCAGCAGTGAAGTCGGACAGGCGTATACCTACGAGCAGTACTTC
CDR3: CASSEVGQAYTYEQYF

D: .
J: TRBJ1-3
size: .
V: TRBV4-1
DNA: TGCGCCAGCAGCCAAGATCGAGCACAGGGCCACTCTGGAAACACCATATATTTT
CDR3: CASSQDRAQGHSGNTIYF

D: .
J: TRBJ2-7
size: once
V: TRBV7-9
DNA: TGTGCCAGCAGCTTTAGCGACCGGGGCTCCTACGAGCAGTACTTC
CDR3: CASSFSDRGSYEQYF

D: .
J: TRBJ2-7
size: .
V: TRBV7-9
DNA: TGTGCCAGCAGCTTAGGCGGAAAAGGGACATACGAGCAGTACTTC
CDR3: CASSLGGKGTYEQYF

D: .
J: TRBJ2-7
size: .
V: TRBV6-5
DNA: TGTGCCAGCAGTTACTCTCACAGGAGCTACGAGCAGTACTTC
CDR3: CASSYSHRSYEQYF

D: .
J: TRBJ1-2
size: .
V: TRBV29-1
DNA: TGCAGCGTTGATTGGCGGAGGGTCGGAGGGGACTATGGCTACACCTTC
CDR3: CSVDWRRVGGDYGYTF

D: TRBD1
J: TRBJ2-1
size: .
V: TRBV9
DNA: TGTGCCAGCAGCCTGGGGACAGGGAGCAATGAGCAGTTCTTC
CDR3: CASSLGTGSNEQFF

D: .
J: TRBJ1-2
size: .
V: TRBV10-3
DNA: TGTGCCATCAGTGGAGGGTCCGACTATGGCTACACCTTC
CDR3: CAISGGSDYGYTF

D: .
J: TRBJ2-5
size: .
V: TRBV7-8
DNA: TGTGCCAGCAGCGACCCCCGGCAGACCCAGTACTTC
CDR3: CASSDPRQTQYF

D: TRBD1
J: TRBJ2-1
size: .
V: TRBV2
DNA: TGTGCCAGCAGTCCGAGGGGGCGGAATGAGCAGTTCTTC
CDR3: CASSPRGRNEQFF

D: .
J: TRBJ1-3
size: once
V: TRBV7-9
DNA: TGTGCCAGCAGCTTAGAAGCGAAGGCAGGGCGAAGCACCATATATTTT
CDR3: CASSLEAKAGRSTIYF

D: TRBD1
J: TRBJ1-2
size: .
V: TRBV5-1
DNA: TGCGCCAGCAGCCCAACGACAGGGTCCTATGGCTACACCTTC
CDR3: CASSPTTGSYGYTF

D: .
J: TRBJ2-7
size: .
V: TRBV4-1
DNA: TGCGCCAGCAGCCAAGGGGACACTTACGAGCAGTACTTC
CDR3: CASSQGDTYEQYF

D: .
J: TRBJ1-2
size: .
V: TRBV14
DNA: TGTGCCAGCAGCCAAGTGCAGGGATGGAACTATGGCTACACCTTC
CDR3: CASSQVQGWNYGYTF

D: .
J: TRBJ2-1
size: .
V: TRBV18
DNA: TGTGCCAGCTCACCGTGGGACAACGATTACAATGAGCAGTTCTTC
CDR3: CASSPWDNDYNEQFF